Listed below are T cell receptor beta chains from one sample, sequenced in a study of blood T cells in healthy people across ages. Each CDR3 protein is one row after TCRdb ran MiXCR on the 5' RACE reads. This sample has 1.5 million to 2 million distinct CDR3 sequences, with roughly 27% found just once. Sequencing input: blood. These receptors were collected from a woman aged 25-40 years in good health. The CDR3 runs from the conserved cysteine through the conserved F or W. The order of the fields is clone size, D gene, J gene, V gene, CDR3 protein, CDR3 DNA. D genes are given only for firm matches. The size field is filled for only some rows; it gives once, few, many or a size class.

>-|TRBD2|TRBJ2-7|TRBV19
CASSGTSGGLHSYEQYF
TGTGCCAGTAGTGGGACTAGCGGGGGGCTCCACTCCTACGAGCAGTACTTC
>-|-|TRBJ2-1|TRBV18
CAGSPGSSYNEQFF
TGTGCCGGCTCACCGGGAAGCTCCTACAATGAGCAGTTCTTC
>-|-|TRBJ2-1|TRBV21-1
CASSKAASGGGNEQFF
TGTGCCAGCAGCAAAGCCGCTAGCGGGGGGGGCAATGAGCAGTTCTTC
>-|-|TRBJ1-1|TRBV12-5
CASGLMNPEAFF
TGTGCTAGTGGTTTGATGAATCCTGAAGCTTTCTTT
>many|-|TRBJ2-1|TRBV6-5
CASRTQGNEQFF
TGTGCCAGCAGGACACAGGGTAATGAGCAGTTCTTC
>many|-|TRBJ2-5|TRBV13
CASSSRGRYQETQYF
TGTGCCAGCAGCAGTAGGGGGAGGTACCAAGAGACCCAGTACTTC
>few|-|TRBJ1-5|TRBV7-9
CASSLVGAGPQPQHF
TGTGCCAGCAGCTTAGTGGGTGCCGGCCCTCAGCCCCAGCATTTT
>-|TRBD1|TRBJ2-7|TRBV12-3/TRBV12-4
CAVGGTGGYF
TGTGCCGTAGGCGGGACAGGCGGGTACTTC
>-|-|TRBJ2-2|TRBV12-3/TRBV12-4
CASRGGPILNTGELFF
TGTGCCAGCAGGGGGGGACCAATCTTGAACACCGGGGAGCTGTTTTTT
>few|TRBD2|TRBJ2-7|TRBV6-2/TRBV6-3
CANSYVGGAVPYEQYF
TGTGCCAACAGTTACGTCGGGGGGGCCGTTCCCTACGAGCAGTACTTC